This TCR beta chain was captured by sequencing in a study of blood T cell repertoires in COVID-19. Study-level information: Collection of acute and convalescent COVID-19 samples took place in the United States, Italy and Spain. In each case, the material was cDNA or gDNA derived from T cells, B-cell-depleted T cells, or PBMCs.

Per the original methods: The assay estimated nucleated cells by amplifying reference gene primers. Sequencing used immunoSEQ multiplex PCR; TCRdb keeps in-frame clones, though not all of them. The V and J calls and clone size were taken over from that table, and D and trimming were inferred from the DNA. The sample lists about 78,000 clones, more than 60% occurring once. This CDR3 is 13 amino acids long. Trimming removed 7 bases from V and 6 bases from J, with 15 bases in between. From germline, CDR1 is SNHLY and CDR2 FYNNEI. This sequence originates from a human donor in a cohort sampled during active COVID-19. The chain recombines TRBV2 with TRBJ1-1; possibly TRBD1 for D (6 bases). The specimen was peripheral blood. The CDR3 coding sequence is TGTGCCAGCAACGTGAAGGGGGGGCCTGAAGCTTTCTTT. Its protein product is CASNVKGGPEAFF.